The sequence of this T cell receptor (beta chain) was determined in a study of blood T cell repertoires in COVID-19. Study summary: PBMCs, B-cell-depleted T cells, or T cells were the source of the cDNA or gDNA that made up the material.

TCRdb's copy holds only in-frame clones and misses some; the assay was immunoSEQ multiplex PCR. The table includes 200,000 to 250,000 clones, about 86% detected once. The CDR3 contains 15 residues. Germline V lookup: CDR1 SGHNT, CDR2 YENEEA. The J segment lost 6 bases and the V segment lost 0 bases, leaving 7 bases of the junction unmatched. The chain carries TRBV11-3 and TRBJ1-2, with 7 bases fitting TRBD1. The receptor's source is a woman aged 45 to 65 with COVID-19, enrolled during active disease. The sequencing input was peripheral blood. CDR3: CASSLDHSTGDGYTF. The CDR3 DNA follows: TGTGCCAGCAGCTTAGATCATTCTACAGGGGATGGCTACACCTTC.